This is a list of T cell receptor beta chains from one sample in a study of shared clonotypes between healthy human individuals. TCRdb keeps only in-frame clones here, not all; method: immunoSEQ multiplex PCR. Among about 2,100,000 clones listed, about 93% were seen once. What was sequenced was naive CD8+ T cells from PBMCs. The receptors were gathered from a man younger than 30 in good health. Some clones in this sample may be carry-over from other donors' samples. Each CDR3 is given with its conserved first and last residue. The D gene is left open where the match is weak. Size values are once, few and many counts, or a class for expanded clones, and some rows have none.

10	TRBV29-1	TRBJ2-5	-	-	TGCAGCGGACTTGCGGAGACCCAGTACTTC	CSGLAETQYF
16	TRBV6-5	TRBJ2-2	-	-	TGTGCCAGCAGTTACTCCAGGGGCCGCTTCACCGGGGAGCTGTTTTTT	CASSYSRGRFTGELFF
18	TRBV7-2	TRBJ1-3	-	-	TGTGCCAGCAGCTTAGCGTCGTCCGGACCGTTCTCTGGAAACACCATATATTTT	CASSLASSGPFSGNTIYF
13	TRBV15	TRBJ2-1	-	-	TGTGCCACCAGCAGTGCGACCTACAATGAGCAGTTCTTC	CATSSATYNEQFF
17	TRBV27	TRBJ1-1	-	-	TGTGCCAGCAGTTTCGGGGGACTGTCTAAACCGAACACTGAAGCTTTCTTT	CASSFGGLSKPNTEAFF
16	TRBV7-9	TRBJ2-7	TRBD1	-	TGTGCCAGCAGCACCAATCAGGGGGCAAACTCCTACGAGCAGTACTTC	CASSTNQGANSYEQYF
15	TRBV28	TRBJ2-3	-	-	TGTGCCAGCAGTCCAAGGCACTATTCCACAGATACGCAGTATTTT	CASSPRHYSTDTQYF
16	TRBV7-2	TRBJ2-7	-	-	TGTGCCAGCAGCTTATGGGAGGACTCCAGCTCCTACGAGCAGTACTTC	CASSLWEDSSSYEQYF
16	TRBV11-1	TRBJ2-7	TRBD2	-	TGTGCCAGCAGCCCGGGGTTGGGCCTAGCGGCTTACGAGCAGTACTTC	CASSPGLGLAAYEQYF
13	TRBV10-3	TRBJ1-5	-	-	TGTGCCATTTCGGACGTCTTCGGGGAGCCCCAGCATTTT	CAISDVFGEPQHF
13	TRBV2	TRBJ2-2	TRBD1	few	TGTGCCAGCGGGGACAGATACACCGGGGAGCTGTTTTTT	CASGDRYTGELFF
15	TRBV27	TRBJ2-7	TRBD2	-	TGTGCCAGCAGCCCAAGGACTAGCGGGGGGTACGAGCAGTACTTC	CASSPRTSGGYEQYF
10	TRBV27	TRBJ1-2	-	-	TGTGCCAGCAAGAACAGTGGCTACACCTTC	CASKNSGYTF
13	TRBV5-3	TRBJ2-7	-	-	TGTGCCAGAAGCTCTGTAGTTTCGGACGAGCAGTACTTC	CARSSVVSDEQYF
18	TRBV28	TRBJ2-7	TRBD2	-	TGTGCCAGCAGCACAATGCCGGGACTAGCGGGAGAATCCTACGAGCAGTACTTC	CASSTMPGLAGESYEQYF
19	TRBV2	TRBJ2-1	TRBD2	-	TGTGCCAGCAGAAGGCCCGGGACTAGCGGGAGGCAGAGGAATAATGAGCAGTTCTTC	CASRRPGTSGRQRNNEQFF
14	TRBV9	TRBJ1-2	-	-	TGTGCCAGCAGCGTAGTCAAGGGCTCGGAGGGCTACACCTTC	CASSVVKGSEGYTF
16	TRBV27	TRBJ1-1	-	-	TGTGCCAGCAGTTTGAGGCACCAAACCTTAAACACTGAAGCTTTCTTT	CASSLRHQTLNTEAFF
14	TRBV7-9	TRBJ2-7	TRBD1	-	TGTGCCAGCAGCCCGTCGGACAGGCCCCACGAGCAGTACTTC	CASSPSDRPHEQYF
16	TRBV4-3	TRBJ2-1	-	-	TGCGCCAGCAGCCAAGATGGGCAGGGGGAGGACAATGAGCAGTTCTTC	CASSQDGQGEDNEQFF
15	TRBV6-5	TRBJ2-1	TRBD2	-	TGTGCCAGCAGCCAGGGACTAGCGGGAGGTAATGAGCAGTTCTTC	CASSQGLAGGNEQFF
15	TRBV7-8	TRBJ1-1	TRBD1	-	TGTGCCAGCAGCTTAGGTGCAGGGGGGAGGACTGAAGCTTTCTTT	CASSLGAGGRTEAFF
14	TRBV18	TRBJ2-7	-	-	TGTGCCAGCTCCCCCTCGGAGGGGAACTACGAGCAGTACTTC	CASSPSEGNYEQYF
15	TRBV5-6	TRBJ2-2	-	-	TGTGCCAGCAGCTTGGAGGGGCCGAACACCGGGGAGCTGTTTTTT	CASSLEGPNTGELFF
15	TRBV27	TRBJ2-1	-	once	TGTGCCAGCAGCCCAACAGGGAGCTCCTACAATGAGCAGTTCTTC	CASSPTGSSYNEQFF